The 10 T cell receptor beta chains reported below all come from one sample, sequenced in a study of blood T cells in healthy people across ages. A sample-barcoded 5' primer and a J-beta primer mix were used in a second PCR of about 7 to 12 cycles. TCRdb analysed the 5' RACE reads with MiXCR anew, one entry per CDR3 protein. Found here are 750,000 or so distinct CDR3 sequences, 20% to 25% of them singletons; the top ten hold 8% to 10%. Separately, the same data were catalogued under a study of T cells of mothers and their children.

The sample comprised blood. All receptors come from a boy between 5 and 17 years old in good health.

This clonotype came up a few times. This rearrangement joins TRBV12-5 to TRBJ2-5; 7 positions match TRBD1. CDR1 is LGHNT and CDR2 is FRNRAP in the germline V gene. Germline trimming cut 5 bases from V and 5 bases from J; bases unmatched to any gene: 8. This CDR3 comprises 14 residues. The CDR3 reads CASGTETGRETQYF. For the CDR3, the DNA is TGTGCTAGTGGTACCGAGACAGGGCGGGAGACCCAGTACTTC. The entire variable domain, with the rest obtained from reference TRBV12-5 and TRBJ2-5, is as follows: DARVTQTPRHKVTEMGQEVTMRCQPILGHNTVFWYRQTMMQGLELLAYFRNRAPLDDSGMPKDRFSAEMPDATLATLKIQPSEPRDSAVYFCASGTETGRETQYFGPGTRLLVL.

The V and J genes are TRBV27 and TRBJ2-5; D uncertain. The better agreement between TRBJ2-1 and the DNA end casts doubt on the J call. Germline V lookup: CDR1 MNHEY, CDR2 SMNVEV (reference sequence). The CDR3 is made up of 13 amino acids. CDR3 DNA sequence: TGTGCCAGCAAAGGACGACTCGGTGATGAGCAGTTCTTC. It is translated as CASKGRLGDEQFF.

This clonotype was counted between two and nine times. This chain joins TRBV7-9 and TRBJ2-5; TRBD2 matches 7 bases. The end of the DNA aligns better with TRBJ2-7, so the J call may be wrong. This CDR3 region has 15 residues. Germline-derived CDR1 and CDR2 are SEHNR and FQNEAQ (reference sequence). CDR3 protein: CASTMGGGSPYEQYF. The CDR3 bases are TGTGCCAGCACCATGGGAGGCGGGAGTCCATACGAGCAGTACTTC.

This chain links TRBV20-1 with TRBJ2-1; D may be TRBD1 or TRBD2 (6 bases each). Trimming took 4 bases from V and 8 from J, leaving 21 bases between them. The germline CDR1 and CDR2 sequences are DFQATT and SNEGSKA (reference sequence). The CDR3 is 15 amino acids. The DNA of the CDR3 is TGCAGTGCTACCCGGGGGCGGGGTGGTTCAGATGAGCAGTTCTTC. Protein sequence: CSATRGRGGSDEQFF.

The chain carries TRBV5-5 and TRBJ2-2; 9 nucleotides agree with TRBD2. This CDR3 region has 16 residues. With V trimmed by 0 bases and J by 5 bases, 5 bases remained unmatched. Germline V gene sequence: CDR1 SGHKS, CDR2 YYEKEE (reference sequence). CDR3 in DNA: TGTGCCAGCAGCTTGGTAGCTAGCGGGACAACCGGGGAGCTGTTTTTT. It codes for CASSLVASGTTGELFF.

This clonotype occurred a few times. J is TRBJ2-1 and V is TRBV7-2; D is perhaps TRBD2 (5 bases). The V gene lost 5 bases and the J gene lost 6 bases, with 11 bases spanning the gap. The CDR3 has 13 residues. The germline V gene has CDR1 SGHTA and CDR2 FQGNSA. The CDR3 sequence is CASSPTRINEQFF. The CDR3 coding sequence is TGTGCCAGCAGCCCCACTAGAATCAATGAGCAGTTCTTC. The variable domain in full, with the rest retrieved from reference TRBV7-2 and TRBJ2-1, is GAGVSQSPSNKVTEKGKDVELRCDPISGHTALYWYRQSLGQGLEFLIYFQGNSAPDKSGLPSDRFSAERTGGSVSTLTIQRTQQEDSAVYLCASSPTRINEQFFGPGTRLTVL.

V usage is TRBV7-9 and J usage is TRBJ2-1, with TRBD2 identical over 11 bases. The junction had 6 bases not matched to a gene; V was cut back by 5 bases and J by 3 bases. The length of the CDR3 is 16 residues. Germline CDR1 is SEHNR and CDR2 is FQNEAQ (reference sequence). This CDR3 is CASSEGLAAIYNEQFF. The CDR3 nucleotides are TGTGCCAGCAGCGAGGGACTAGCGGCAATCTACAATGAGCAGTTCTTC.

This clonotype was picked up a small number of times. This chain connects TRBV5-7 to TRBJ2-1, with unresolved D. TRBV5-7 is known as an ORF, though its function is uncertain. With 5 bases removed from V and 0 bases from J, the gap between germline ends came to 12 bases. This CDR3 spans 15 amino acids. The CDR3 loop reads CASRIRSISYNEQFF. The CDR3 coding sequence is TGTGCCAGCAGAATAAGAAGTATCTCCTACAATGAGCAGTTCTTC.

V gene TRBV28 combines with J gene TRBJ2-3; D is undetermined. Trimming pared 4 bases from V and 2 bases from J, leaving 19 bases between. The germline gives CDR1 MDHEN, CDR2 SYDVKM. The CDR3 has 17 residues. The CDR3 bases are TGTGCCAGCAGTTCCCTCCTTCCGGACGGAGACACAGATACGCAGTATTTT. It yields the protein CASSSLLPDGDTDTQYF. The full variable domain, with the rest looked up from reference TRBV28 and TRBJ2-3, is DVKVTQSSRYLVKRTGEKVFLECVQDMDHENMFWYRQDPGLGLRLIYFSYDVKMKEKGDIPEGYSVSREKKERFSLILESASTNQTSMYLCASSSLLPDGDTDTQYFGPGTRLTVL.

This clonotype has just one count. The rearrangement links TRBV10-3 to TRBJ1-1; 7 bases are a match to TRBD1. Trimming cost V 2 bases and J 1 base; bases outside gene matches: 4. The CDR3 length is 15 residues. Germline values: CDR1 ENHRY, CDR2 SYGVKD. In nucleotides, the CDR3 is TGTGCCATCAGTGAGACGGGGACAGCGAACACTGAAGCTTTCTTT. Its translation is CAISETGTANTEAFF.